The rows below give T cell receptor beta chains drawn from one sample of a study of blood T cell repertoires in COVID-19. Only in-frame clones appear in the TCRdb table, and some are missing; sequencing was by immunoSEQ multiplex PCR. The sample records some 250,000 clones, roughly 87% being singletons. Sequencing input: peripheral blood. These receptors were taken from a woman aged 25 to 39 with acute or convalescent COVID-19. Each CDR3 is given with its conserved first and last residue. The D gene is left open where the match is weak. Expanded clones are given a class, and other clones once, few, many or no size at all.

J gene	CDR3 length	V gene	clone size	D gene	CDR3 protein	CDR3 DNA
TRBJ1-1	14	TRBV19	-	TRBD1	CASTPGQGKTEAFF	TGTGCCAGCACCCCGGGACAGGGAAAAACTGAAGCTTTCTTT
TRBJ1-1	14	TRBV9	-	TRBD1	CASSADRASTEAFF	TGTGCCAGCAGCGCCGACAGGGCCTCCACTGAAGCTTTCTTT
TRBJ1-3	13	TRBV6-5	-	-	CASSWAGGNTIYF	TGTGCCAGCAGTTGGGCTGGTGGAAACACCATATATTTT
TRBJ2-7	15	TRBV6-2/TRBV6-3	once	TRBD2	CASSATTSGSYEQYF	TGTGCCAGCAGCGCCACGACTAGCGGGAGCTACGAGCAGTACTTC
TRBJ1-2	13	TRBV6-5	-	-	CASRLTVNYGYTF	TGTGCCAGCAGGCTGACAGTCAACTATGGCTACACCTTC
TRBJ2-1	16	TRBV7-3	-	TRBD2	CASSKTSESSYNEQFF	TGTGCCAGCAGCAAGACTAGCGAGAGCTCCTACAATGAGCAGTTCTTC
TRBJ2-7	17	TRBV7-2	-	TRBD2	CASSRGGLGREGREQYF	TGTGCCAGCTCCAGAGGGGGTCTGGGACGGGAGGGCCGCGAGCAGTACTTC
TRBJ1-1	15	TRBV7-2	-	TRBD1	CASSPQTGRDTEAFF	TGTGCCAGCAGCCCGCAGACAGGGCGGGACACTGAAGCTTTCTTT
TRBJ1-1	14	TRBV19	once	TRBD1	CASRDRGWSTEAFF	TGTGCCAGTAGAGACAGGGGTTGGAGCACTGAAGCTTTCTTT
TRBJ1-4	15	TRBV19	-	TRBD1	CASTKNRGLEEKLFF	TGTGCCAGTACCAAAAACAGGGGGCTAGAGGAAAAACTGTTTTTT
TRBJ2-6	15	TRBV19	-	-	CASNAVSSGANVLTF	TGTGCCAGTAATGCAGTCAGCTCTGGGGCCAACGTCCTGACTTTC
TRBJ2-2	20	TRBV19	-	TRBD1	CASSGFPRTGGLSNTGELFF	TGTGCCAGTAGTGGGTTCCCCAGGACAGGGGGCCTCTCGAACACCGGGGAGCTGTTTTTT
TRBJ1-5	14	TRBV21-1	-	-	CASSIYTGFQPQHF	TGTGCCAGCAGCATATACACAGGGTTCCAGCCCCAGCATTTT
TRBJ1-2	14	TRBV12-5	once	TRBD1	CASGLTGGTYGYTF	TGTGCTAGTGGTTTGACAGGGGGTACCTATGGCTACACCTTC
TRBJ2-7	13	TRBV19	once	-	CASSIDPRAEQYF	TGTGCCAGTAGTATCGATCCACGAGCCGAGCAGTACTTC
TRBJ1-4	14	TRBV25-1	-	-	CASSESRVDEKLFF	TGTGCCAGCAGTGAAAGCAGGGTGGATGAAAAACTGTTTTTT
TRBJ2-5	16	TRBV15	-	TRBD2	CATSRQKPGLRETQYF	TGTGCCACCAGCAGACAAAAACCGGGACTACGGGAGACCCAGTACTTC
TRBJ2-2	17	TRBV7-2	-	TRBD2	CASSLIPGLAGGEELFF	TGTGCCAGCAGCTTAATCCCGGGACTAGCGGGAGGGGAGGAGCTGTTTTTT
TRBJ1-1	15	TRBV4-1	once	-	CASSQVSGMNTEAFF	TGCGCCAGCAGCCAAGTTTCAGGAATGAACACTGAAGCTTTCTTT
TRBJ1-2	16	TRBV5-1	-	TRBD1	CASSPGGTVPNYGYTF	TGCGCCAGCAGCCCGGGGGGGACAGTGCCTAACTATGGCTACACCTTC
TRBJ2-3	13	TRBV9	-	-	CASRGTGTDTQYF	TGTGCCAGCAGGGGAACAGGGACAGATACGCAGTATTTT
TRBJ1-2	15	TRBV9	-	-	CASSVAAGFPYGYTF	TGTGCCAGCAGCGTCGCCGCAGGGTTCCCGTATGGCTACACCTTC
TRBJ2-5	19	TRBV6-2/TRBV6-3	once	-	CASSYPNTRKGGTQETQYF	TGTGCCAGCAGTTACCCCAATACAAGAAAAGGGGGTACACAAGAGACCCAGTACTTC
TRBJ1-5	15	TRBV10-3	-	-	CAISESSQGNQPQHF	TGTGCCATCAGTGAGTCGAGCCAGGGTAATCAGCCCCAGCATTTT
TRBJ2-1	15	TRBV3-1/TRBV3-2	-	-	CASTSGPRAYNEQFF	TGTGCCAGCACCAGCGGGCCAAGAGCCTACAATGAGCAGTTCTTC
TRBJ2-7	15	TRBV29-1	-	TRBD1	CSVATGGHRAYEQYF	TGCAGCGTAGCAACAGGGGGGCACCGGGCATACGAGCAGTACTTC
TRBJ1-2	14	TRBV5-4	-	TRBD1	CASSLDRGSYGYTF	TGTGCCAGCAGCTTGGACAGGGGGTCTTATGGCTACACCTTC
TRBJ2-1	16	TRBV11-3	-	TRBD1	CASSLEGGSKYNEQFF	TGTGCCAGCAGCTTAGAAGGGGGCAGCAAATACAATGAGCAGTTCTTC
TRBJ1-2	13	TRBV7-9	-	TRBD1	CASSFTGDGGYTF	TGTGCCAGCAGCTTTACAGGGGATGGGGGCTACACCTTC
TRBJ1-2	13	TRBV30	once	TRBD1	CAWSRVGTDGYTF	TGTGCCTGGTCCCGTGTTGGGACAGATGGCTACACCTTC
TRBJ2-3	14	TRBV11-3	-	-	CASSLVPSSDTQYF	TGTGCCAGCAGCTTAGTTCCGTCTTCAGATACGCAGTATTTT
TRBJ1-2	14	TRBV5-6	-	-	CASSPGQTMEGYTF	TGTGCCAGCAGCCCCGGACAGACTATGGAGGGCTACACCTTC
TRBJ2-7	14	TRBV10-3	-	TRBD1	CAIRGTGGVYEQYF	TGTGCCATCAGGGGGACAGGGGGCGTTTACGAGCAGTACTTC
TRBJ2-7	13	TRBV12-3/TRBV12-4	-	-	CASSLGGLGEQYF	TGTGCCAGCAGTTTAGGGGGCTTGGGGGAGCAGTACTTC
TRBJ2-2	11	TRBV12-3/TRBV12-4	once	-	CATTRRLELFF	TGTGCCACCACTCGGAGATTGGAGCTGTTTTTT
TRBJ2-3	18	TRBV27	-	TRBD2	CASSLRFPGLTHTDTQYF	TGTGCCAGCAGTTTACGGTTCCCGGGACTAACGCACACAGATACGCAGTATTTT
TRBJ2-1	19	TRBV19	-	TRBD2	CASSPRGSAGGPSYNEQFF	TGTGCCAGTAGTCCACGGGGTTCTGCGGGAGGGCCTTCCTACAATGAGCAGTTCTTC
TRBJ1-5	16	TRBV19	-	-	CASSIEGDYSNQPQHF	TGTGCCAGTAGTATAGAGGGGGACTATAGCAATCAGCCCCAGCATTTT
TRBJ2-1	12	TRBV5-3	-	-	CARSHWGPEQFF	TGTGCCAGAAGCCACTGGGGGCCCGAGCAGTTCTTC
TRBJ2-2	13	TRBV27	-	TRBD1	CAVQQGYTGELFF	TGTGCCGTACAACAGGGGTACACCGGGGAGCTGTTTTTT
TRBJ1-1	14	TRBV19	-	-	CASSIVSPGTEAFF	TGTGCCAGTAGTATAGTAAGTCCCGGCACTGAAGCTTTCTTT
TRBJ1-2	14	TRBV28	-	TRBD1	CASSLGDRVYGYTF	TGTGCCAGCAGTTTGGGTGACAGGGTCTATGGCTACACCTTC
TRBJ2-7	13	TRBV5-1	-	-	CASSLGSTYEQYF	TGCGCCAGCAGCCTAGGATCAACATACGAGCAGTACTTC
TRBJ2-5	14	TRBV24-1	once	TRBD2	CATSLTGGGETQYF	TGTGCCACCAGCTTAACCGGGGGGGGAGAGACCCAGTACTTC
TRBJ1-3	16	TRBV3-1/TRBV3-2	-	TRBD1	CASSQGGTASGNTIYF	TGTGCCAGCAGCCAAGGGGGGACAGCCTCTGGAAACACCATATATTTT
TRBJ1-1	15	TRBV27	once	-	CASSSPIRGYTEAFF	TGTGCCAGCAGTTCCCCGATTCGAGGGTATACTGAAGCTTTCTTT
TRBJ1-1	16	TRBV6-5	-	-	CASSSRIRVKNTEAFF	TGTGCCAGCAGTTCCCGAATTAGAGTAAAGAACACTGAAGCTTTCTTT
TRBJ1-6	11	TRBV20-1	-	-	CSADRNSPLHF	TGCAGTGCTGACAGAAATTCACCCCTCCACTTT
TRBJ2-7	15	TRBV11-2	-	TRBD2	CASRDNVAGGREQYF	TGTGCCAGCAGAGATAACGTAGCGGGAGGGCGCGAGCAGTACTTC
TRBJ1-1	15	TRBV5-1	-	TRBD1	CASSWNTGVGTEAFF	TGCGCCAGCAGCTGGAACACAGGGGTGGGCACTGAAGCTTTCTTT